These 8 T cell receptor beta chains share one sample of origin, sequenced in a study of T cells after yellow fever vaccination. TCRdb re-called the 5' RACE reads through MiXCR, storing one row per CDR3 protein. Counted here are under 550,000 distinct CDR3 sequences, 21% occurring once; the ten biggest clones make up around 17%. The sample was PBMCs, taken more than 20 days after the first yellow fever vaccination. Receptors originate from a young man who received the YFV17D yellow fever vaccine.

The gene calls are TRBV6-2 or TRBV6-3 and TRBJ2-2, with 7 bases identical to TRBD1. The CDR3 length is 19 residues. J gave up 2 bases and V 3 bases, and 15 bases lay outside the gene matches. CDR1 and CDR2 (germline): MNHEY, SVGEGT. The CDR3 region has the DNA TGTGCCAGCAGTTATTGGGGATTCACAGGGGTCCGAAACACCGGGGAGCTGTTTTTT. Its translation: CASSYWGFTGVRNTGELFF.

The CDR3 here is CASSYAPEQGKDEQFF. The CDR3 DNA is TGTGCCAGCAGTTACGCCCCGGAACAGGGTAAGGATGAGCAGTTCTTC. The chain carries TRBV6-5 and TRBJ2-1, with a tentative D call TRBD1 (6 bases). This CDR3 comprises 16 residues. CDR1 and CDR2 from the germline V gene are MNHEY and SVGAGI. Between the trimmed V and J ends, which lost 2 bases and 8 bases, there was a span of 19 bases.

The chain couples TRBV11-2 to TRBJ2-3; tentatively, D is TRBD2 (6 bases). The V end lost 5 bases, the J end lost 0 bases, and 15 bases lay between the germline ends. CDR1 is SGHAT, CDR2 FQNNGV, per germline. This CDR3 is built from 16 residues. For the CDR3, the DNA is TGTGCCAGCAGCGCCCCGGACGGACTAAGCACAGATACGCAGTATTTT. It codes for CASSAPDGLSTDTQYF.

The CDR3, as DNA: TGCGCCAGCAGCCAAGCGACTAGCGGGGCAAAGACCCAGTACTTC. Its protein product is CASSQATSGAKTQYF. This sequence joins TRBV4-1 and TRBJ2-5; 11 positions agree with TRBD2. The CDR3 runs to 15 residues. Germline V gene lookup returns CDR1 MGHRA and CDR2 YSYEKL. The V and J ends lost 1 base and 6 bases, in that order; junction bases with no gene match: 4.

This clonotype was seen only a few times. The chain employs TRBV20-1 and TRBJ1-1, with a tentative D call TRBD1 (5 bases). Looked up from germline, CDR1 is DFQATT and CDR2 is SNEGSKA (reference sequence). This CDR3 is 14 amino acids long. Trimming pared 1 base from V and 4 bases from J, leaving 13 bases between. The CDR3 DNA sequence: TGCAGTGCTAGAGGGATCGCCGGGACCACTGAAGCTTTCTTT. Amino acid sequence: CSARGIAGTTEAFF.

This chain joins TRBV9 and TRBJ1-5; TRBD1 agrees at 8 bases. The V gene end was trimmed by 3 bases and the J gene end by 5 bases; junction bases not matched to a gene: 7. The CDR3 runs 15 residues. Germline V gene sequence: CDR1 SGDLS, CDR2 YYNGEE. The CDR3 is CASSATGGTDQPQHF. CDR3 nucleotides: TGTGCCAGCAGCGCCACAGGGGGGACGGATCAGCCCCAGCATTTT. Full variable domain (missing parts from reference TRBV9 and TRBJ1-5): DSGVTQTPKHLITATGQRVTLRCSPRSGDLSVYWYQQSLDQGLQFLIQYYNGEERAKGNILERFSAQQFPDLHSELNLSSLELGDSALYFCASSATGGTDQPQHFGDGTRLSIL.

V and J are TRBV18 and TRBJ2-5; D ambiguous. The CDR3 length is 14 residues. Deletions cut 0 bases from V and 2 bases from J, with 7 bases between. Germline loops: CDR1 KGHSH, CDR2 LQKENI. CDR3 loop: CASSPPTIQETQYF. Here the CDR3 DNA reads TGTGCCAGCTCACCACCGACGATACAAGAGACCCAGTACTTC. Combining the CDR3 with reference TRBV18 and TRBJ2-5 gives the whole variable domain NAGVMQNPRHLVRRRGQEARLRCSPMKGHSHVYWYRQLPEEGLKFMVYLQKENIIDESGMPKERFSAEFPKEGPSILRIQQVVRGDSAAYFCASSPPTIQETQYFGPGTRLLVL.

This clonotype was observed a few times. In DNA, the CDR3 is TGTGCCAGCAGCTTAGCAACTAGCGGTGATACGCAGTATTTT. The encoded protein is CASSLATSGDTQYF. The rearrangement links TRBV7-8 to TRBJ2-3; 8 bases fit TRBD2. V trimming: 0 bases; J trimming: 6 bases; junction bases outside the gene matches: 2. Germline-derived CDR1 and CDR2 are SGHVS and FQNEAQ. The CDR3 length is 14 residues.